The 9 T cell receptor beta chains in this list originate from one sample, sequenced in a study of beta chain features in type 1 diabetes (dated by TCRdb to between 2018 and 2020). The library was prepared using the immunoSEQ multiplex PCR assay. The entire isolated RNA was reverse transcribed using the High Capacity cDNA Reverse Transcription Kit, and thus expressed TCRB transcripts were sequenced. Entries here come from immuneACCESS through TCRdb and include only in-frame sequences with V and J called. Some clones fail to appear in such tables; in the studies checked, an unresolved V gene covers under half of the shortfall, and the cause of the remainder is unknown. The sample table contains hundreds of thousands of clones; only one count was recorded for roughly 8% of them. Clones ranked in the top ten supply approximately 0.47% of the sample. Material: central memory CD4+ T cells from blood. The receptors were sampled from a woman younger than 35 in good health.

This clone was seen a few times. The rearrangement links TRBV18 to TRBJ2-4; D gene ambiguous. Between the trimmed V and J ends, which lost 3 bases and 0 bases, there was a span of 9 bases. CDR3 length equals 15 residues. Germline CDR1 is KGHSH and CDR2 is LQKENI. The CDR3 coding sequence is TGTGCCAGCTCACCCCCGAGTCTAGCCAAAAACATTCAGTACTTC. This translates into CASSPPSLAKNIQYF.

The chain recombines TRBV14 with TRBJ2-7; 9 bases fit TRBD1. This CDR3 has 15 residues. The V gene's germline CDR1 is SGHDN and CDR2 FVKESK. V was clipped by 4 bases and J by 5 bases; unmatched bases: 9. The CDR3 DNA reads as TGTGCCAGCAGCCGCGTCCGGGACAGGGTCGACGAGCAGTACTTC. It encodes CASSRVRDRVDEQYF.

CDR3 DNA sequence: TGTGCCAGCTCACCGTGGCGGGAGGGCCAAGAGACCCAGTACTTC. Its translation: CASSPWREGQETQYF. V and J are TRBV18 and TRBJ2-5; 9 bases map to TRBD2. Germline assignment: CDR1 KGHSH and CDR2 LQKENI. This CDR3 contains 15 residues. The V and J ends lost 3 bases and 1 base, in that order; junction bases with no gene match: 3.

This rearrangement joins TRBV21-1 to TRBJ2-7; TRBD2, the D gene given by the table, was not confirmed from the DNA. TRBV21-1 is given as a pseudogene. CDR3 length equals 18 residues. DNA of the CDR3: TGTGCCAGCAGCAAAATCCGTGGGCTAGCGGGAGTCTTCTACGAGCAGTACTTC. It specifies CASSKIRGLAGVFYEQYF.

The chain recombines TRBV9 with TRBJ2-3; the match to TRBD2 covers 10 bases. Germline CDR1 SGDLS, CDR2 YYNGEE. After removal of 0 bases from V and 3 bases from J, the junction contained 4 bases not matched to a gene. The CDR3 contains 16 residues. CDR3 loop: CASSVASLAGTDTQYF. The CDR3 nucleotides read TGTGCCAGCAGCGTAGCTTCACTAGCGGGAACAGATACGCAGTATTTT.

There are a few counts of this clone. A clone one base away is much larger, so this may be a read error. The chain is built from TRBV25-1 and TRBJ1-2; D call uncertain. Germline CDR1 MGHDK, CDR2 SYGVNS. CDR3 length: 11 residues. Trimming took off 6 bases at V and 3 bases at J, with 5 bases between the two ends. The CDR3 here is CASSSDYGYTF. Written as DNA, the CDR3 is TGTGCCAGCAGCTCGGACTATGGCTACACCTTC.

This clone showed up many times. V gene TRBV5-5 combines with J gene TRBJ1-4; 10 bases fit TRBD1. The CDR3 runs 16 residues. CDR1 and CDR2 from the germline V gene are SGHKS and YYEKEE (reference sequence). Trimming took 4 bases from V and 6 from J; bases not matched to a gene: 9. As DNA, the CDR3 is TGTGCCAGCAGCCGCTCTCGGGACAGGGGAGATGAAAAACTGTTTTTT. It translates to CASSRSRDRGDEKLFF. Full variable domain (outside the CDR3, taken from reference TRBV5-5 and TRBJ1-4): DAGVTQSPTHLIKTRGQQVTLRCSPISGHKSVSWYQQVLGQGPQFIFQYYEKEERGRGNFPDRFSARQFPNYSSELNVNALLLGDSALYLCASSRSRDRGDEKLFFGSGTQLSVL.

This clone has a handful of counts. This CDR3 reads CASSYAPTTGNTEAFF. DNA of the CDR3: TGTGCCAGCAGTTATGCCCCCACGACAGGGAACACTGAAGCTTTCTTT. The rearrangement joins TRBV6-6 to TRBJ1-1; tentatively, D is TRBD1 (6 bases). Trimming took 3 bases from V and 1 from J, leaving 15 bases between them. The CDR3 length is 16 residues. CDR1 is MNHNY, CDR2 SVGAGI, per germline (reference sequence).

This clone was counted between two and nine times. The CDR3 loop is CASSLRRSTEKLFF. The CDR3 DNA is TGTGCCAGCAGTTTAAGGAGATCCACAGAAAAACTGTTTTTT. The gene calls are TRBV28 and TRBJ1-4; D is ambiguous. The CDR3 has 14 residues. Trimming shortened V by 2 bases and J by 8 bases, and 12 bases separated the two germline ends. CDR1 and CDR2 from the germline V gene are MDHEN and SYDVKM.